This T cell receptor beta chain was captured in a study of cytomegalovirus exposure and HLA in healthy donors. Details on this clone: As yet, its antigen is unknown.

The PCR contained 60 Vbeta and 13 Jbeta primers. Only in-frame clones appear in the TCRdb table, and some are missing; sequencing was by immunoSEQ multiplex PCR. This table holds 140,000 to 150,000 clones, 78% found once. Broader study findings: A list of 150 or so TCR beta chains associated with cytomegalovirus was given. Association with HLA alleles at 0.05 false discovery rate was found for 16,951 TCR beta sequences in a later analysis. Later analysis found that TCR beta chains associated with HLA were more clonally expanded than other, equally common chains. Prediction of most subjects' HLA-A and HLA-B alleles by TCR beta sequences was reportedly accurate.

Germline CDR1 reads SGHAT; CDR2 reads FQDESV (reference sequence). The CDR3 consists of 16 residues. V dropped 4 bases and J dropped 6; count of bases not matched to a gene: 9. The V and J genes are TRBV11-1 and TRBJ2-7, with 13 nucleotides matching TRBD2. Sequencing input: PBMCs. This clonotype originated in a man in his forties in good health and CMV-seropositive. The CDR3 nucleotides read TGTGCCAGCAGCTGGAGGGGGACTAGCGGGACTCGCGAGCAGTACTTC. It is translated as CASSWRGTSGTREQYF.